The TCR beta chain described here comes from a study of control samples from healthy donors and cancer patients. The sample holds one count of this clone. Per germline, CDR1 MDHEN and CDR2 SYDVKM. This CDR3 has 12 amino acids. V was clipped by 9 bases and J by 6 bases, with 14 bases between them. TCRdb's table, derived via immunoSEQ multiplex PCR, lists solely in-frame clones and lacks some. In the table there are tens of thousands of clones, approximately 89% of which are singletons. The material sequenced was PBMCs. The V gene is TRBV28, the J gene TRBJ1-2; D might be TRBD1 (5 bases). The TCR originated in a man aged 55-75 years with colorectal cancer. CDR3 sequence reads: CASGAREHGYTF. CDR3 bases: TGTGCCAGTGGGGCCAGGGAGCATGGCTACACCTTC.